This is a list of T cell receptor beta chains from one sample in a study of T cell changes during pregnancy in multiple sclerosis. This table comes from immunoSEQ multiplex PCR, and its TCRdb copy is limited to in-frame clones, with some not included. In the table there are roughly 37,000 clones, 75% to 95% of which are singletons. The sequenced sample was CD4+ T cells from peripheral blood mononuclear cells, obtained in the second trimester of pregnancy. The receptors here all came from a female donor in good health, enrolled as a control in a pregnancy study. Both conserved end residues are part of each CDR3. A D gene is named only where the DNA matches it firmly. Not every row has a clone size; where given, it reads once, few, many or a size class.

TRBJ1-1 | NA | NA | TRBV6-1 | CASSGEDSWGTEAFF | TGTGCCAGCAGTGGGGAGGACTCCTGGGGCACTGAAGCTTTCTTT
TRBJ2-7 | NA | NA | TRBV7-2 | CASSFTRYEQYF | TGTGCCAGCAGCTTTACACGCTACGAGCAGTACTTC
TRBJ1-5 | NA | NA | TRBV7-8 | CASSQPGRSQNQPQHF | TGTGCCAGCAGCCAGCCAGGGCGGTCACAAAATCAGCCCCAGCATTTT
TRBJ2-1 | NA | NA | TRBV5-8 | CASSSGVAVGRIRNEQFF | TGTGCCAGCAGCTCCGGAGTAGCTGTGGGGCGAATTCGCAATGAGCAGTTCTTC
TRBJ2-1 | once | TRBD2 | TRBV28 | CASSPSGRAANEQFF | TGTGCCAGCAGTCCTAGCGGGAGGGCCGCCAATGAGCAGTTCTTC
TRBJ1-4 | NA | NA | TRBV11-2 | CASNSPRSPKLFF | TGTGCCAGCAACTCTCCTCGATCCCCTAAACTGTTTTTT
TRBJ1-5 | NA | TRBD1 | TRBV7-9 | CASSLGQEASNQPQHF | TGTGCCAGCAGCTTGGGACAGGAGGCGAGCAATCAGCCCCAGCATTTT
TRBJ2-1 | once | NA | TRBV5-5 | CASSLNSGSFNEQFF | TGTGCCAGCAGCTTGAACAGCGGGTCGTTTAATGAGCAGTTCTTC
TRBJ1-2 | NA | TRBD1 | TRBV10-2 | CASSEGPGGSGNYGYTF | TGCGCCAGCAGTGAGGGGCCAGGGGGTAGCGGAAACTATGGCTACACCTTC
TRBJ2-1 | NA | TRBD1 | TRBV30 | CAWSAGQAYNEQFF | TGTGCCTGGAGTGCGGGACAGGCTTACAATGAGCAGTTCTTC
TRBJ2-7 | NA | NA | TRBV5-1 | CASSAAGQVYEQYF | TGCGCCAGCAGTGCGGCAGGGCAGGTCTACGAGCAGTACTTC
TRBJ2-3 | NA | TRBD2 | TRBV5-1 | CASSLRGLAGPWDTDTQYF | TGCGCCAGCAGCTTGAGAGGACTAGCGGGGCCATGGGACACAGATACGCAGTATTTT
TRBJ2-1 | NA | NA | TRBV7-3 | CASSFARLNEQFF | TGTGCCAGCAGCTTCGCTAGACTCAATGAGCAGTTCTTC
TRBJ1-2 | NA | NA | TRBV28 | CASSSPGGSAMGYTF | TGTGCCAGCAGTTCACCGGGTGGGTCGGCTATGGGCTACACCTTC
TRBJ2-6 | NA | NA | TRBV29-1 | CSVEDRRTSGANVLTF | TGCAGCGTTGAAGATCGACGGACAAGTGGGGCCAACGTCCTGACTTTC
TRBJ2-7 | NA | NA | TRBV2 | CASEGPYEQYF | TGTGCCAGCGAGGGTCCCTACGAGCAGTACTTC
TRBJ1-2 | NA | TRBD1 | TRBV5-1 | CASSKTGGQYGYTF | TGCGCCAGCAGCAAGACAGGGGGCCAGTATGGCTACACCTTC
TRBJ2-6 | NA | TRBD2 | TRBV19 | CASSLSGLAGANVLTF | TGTGCCAGTAGTCTATCCGGACTAGCTGGGGCCAACGTCCTGACTTTC
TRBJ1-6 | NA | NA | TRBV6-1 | CASSEGPEGSPLHF | TGTGCCAGCAGTGAAGGCCCGGAGGGTTCACCCCTCCACTTT
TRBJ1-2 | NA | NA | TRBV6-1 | CASSEGREAYGYTF | TGTGCCAGCAGTGAAGGCAGGGAGGCCTATGGCTACACCTTC
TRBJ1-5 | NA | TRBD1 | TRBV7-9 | CASSLGQGGQPQHF | TGTGCCAGCAGCCTCGGACAGGGCGGTCAGCCCCAGCATTTT
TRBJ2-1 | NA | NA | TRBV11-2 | CASSLDRTLGLYNEQFF | TGTGCCAGCAGCTTAGACCGGACTCTCGGATTATACAATGAGCAGTTCTTC
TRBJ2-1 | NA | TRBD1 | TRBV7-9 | CASSSQGAAKQFF | TGTGCCAGCAGCTCTCAGGGGGCCGCCAAGCAGTTCTTC